What follows are 2 T cell receptor beta chains derived from one specimen sequenced in a study of cytomegalovirus exposure and HLA in healthy donors (dated by TCRdb to about 2017). Library creation used the immunoSEQ multiplex PCR assay. For the multiplex PCR, a mixture combining 60 forward primers for TCR Vbeta segments and 13 reverse primers for TCR Jbeta segments was used. TCRdb took this table from immuneACCESS and kept in-frame rearrangements with V and J called. Such tables lack part of the clones; where checked against another copy, unresolved V genes explain under half of the gap, and the rest is unexplained. The sample yields fewer than 150,000 clones; approximately 80% were counted once. The ten largest clones capture 5.1% of the sample. The sample taken for sequencing was PBMCs. Receptors were obtained from a male donor in good health and CMV-seronegative.

The genes are TRBV19 and TRBJ1-1, with 9 bases identical to TRBD1. The CDR3 consists of 13 residues. The germline V gene has CDR1 LNHDA and CDR2 SQIVND (reference sequence). The junction had 7 bases not matched to a gene; V was cut back by 4 bases and J by 10 bases. In nucleotides, the CDR3 is TGTGCCAGTAGTACGGACAGGGGCGGAGGAGCTTTCTTT. Encoded protein: CASSTDRGGGAFF. The whole variable domain, remainder taken from reference TRBV19 and TRBJ1-1, is DGGITQSPKYLFRKEGQNVTLSCEQNLNHDAMYWYRQDPGQGLRLIYYSQIVNDFQKGDIAEGYSVSREKKESFPLTVTSAQKNPTAFYLCASSTDRGGGAFFGQGTRLTVV.

This clone has a single count. V gene TRBV7-2 combines with J gene TRBJ2-3, with D possibly TRBD2 on 7 matching bases. Deletions cut 5 bases from V and 5 bases from J, with 17 bases between. The CDR3 length is 15 residues. Germline loops: CDR1 SGHTA, CDR2 FQGNSA. CDR3 nucleotides: TGTGCCAGCAGCCCACGAGGGGGGGCGGGAGATACGCAGTATTTT. Residues: CASSPRGGAGDTQYF.